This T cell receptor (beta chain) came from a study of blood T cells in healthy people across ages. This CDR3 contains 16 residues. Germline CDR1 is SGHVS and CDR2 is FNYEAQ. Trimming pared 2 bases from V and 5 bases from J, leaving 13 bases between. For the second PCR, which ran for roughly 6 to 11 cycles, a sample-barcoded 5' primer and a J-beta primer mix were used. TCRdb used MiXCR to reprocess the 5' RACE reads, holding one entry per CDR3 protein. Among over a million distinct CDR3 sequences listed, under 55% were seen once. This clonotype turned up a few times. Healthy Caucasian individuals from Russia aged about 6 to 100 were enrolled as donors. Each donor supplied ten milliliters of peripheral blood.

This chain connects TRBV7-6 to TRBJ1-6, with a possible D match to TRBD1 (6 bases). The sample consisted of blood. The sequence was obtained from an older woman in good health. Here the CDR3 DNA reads TGTGCCAGCAGCTTACGGGCTGGACAGAATAATTCACCCCTCCACTTT. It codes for CASSLRAGQNNSPLHF.